The 17 T cell receptor beta chains listed next were all sequenced from one sample in a study of cytomegalovirus exposure and HLA in healthy donors. PCR employed 60 Vbeta and 13 Jbeta primers. Sequencing was performed with immunoSEQ multiplex PCR; in TCRdb, only in-frame clones are kept and a portion is missing. The sample has 100,000 to 150,000 clones; 81% are singletons. Sample: PBMCs. The receptors derive from a woman in her 40s in good health and CMV-seropositive.

The J gene is TRBJ1-6, the V gene TRBV6-4; D is unclear. The CDR3 runs to 13 residues. Trimming cost V 8 bases and J 0 bases, with 5 bases left between them. Germline CDR1 and CDR2: MRHNA and SNTAGT. CDR3 coding DNA: TGTGCCAGCGGGAGCTCCTATAATTCACCCCTCCACTTT. As protein: CASGSSYNSPLHF.

The rearrangement joins TRBV9 to TRBJ2-7; 9 bases are shared with TRBD2. CDR3 size: 15 residues. V dropped 0 bases and J dropped 4; count of bases not matched to a gene: 5. Germline CDR1 SGDLS, CDR2 YYNGEE. CDR3 region: CASSVGSGLAYEQYF. The CDR3 DNA reads TGTGCCAGCAGCGTAGGGTCGGGACTAGCTTACGAGCAGTACTTC.

This chain joins TRBV5-1 and TRBJ2-2, with D maybe TRBD2 (7 bases). Germline CDR1 reads SGHRS; CDR2 reads YFSETQ. The CDR3 spans 18 residues. Between the trimmed V and J ends, which lost 5 bases and 0 bases, there was a span of 20 bases. CDR3 residues: CASRRTNRGGPNTGELFF. CDR3 sequence (DNA): TGCGCCAGCAGACGAACCAATAGGGGGGGTCCGAACACCGGGGAGCTGTTTTTT.

The V and J genes are TRBV27 and TRBJ1-1; 12 bases are shared with TRBD1. CDR3 length: 14 amino acids. V gave up 9 bases and J gave up 4 bases; unmatched junction bases: 6. Germline V CDR1 and CDR2: MNHEY, SMNVEV (reference sequence). This CDR3 reads CASWDRGRLTEAFF. In nucleotides, the CDR3 is TGTGCCAGTTGGGACAGGGGGCGCCTCACTGAAGCTTTCTTT.

The rearrangement joins TRBV10-1 to TRBJ2-3; 12 positions match TRBD2. J gave up 6 bases and V 8 bases, and 6 bases lay outside the gene matches. The CDR3 sequence is 14 residues long. Germline assignment: CDR1 WNHNN and CDR2 SYGVQD (reference sequence). The CDR3 here is CASPSGGAMDTQYF. For the CDR3, the DNA is TGCGCCAGCCCTAGCGGGGGGGCCATGGATACGCAGTATTTT.

J is TRBJ1-2 and V is TRBV5-1; a weak D match, TRBD1 (5 bases). Germline V gene sequence: CDR1 SGHRS, CDR2 YFSETQ. The V end was cut by 5 bases, the J end by 4 bases, with 12 bases between. This CDR3 is built from 13 residues. CDR3 in DNA: TGCGCCAGCAGTCCTGACAGTGCCTATGGCTACACCTTC. Its protein product is CASSPDSAYGYTF.

This clone showed up just a few times. The rearrangement links TRBV7-6 to TRBJ1-1; a weak D match, TRBD1 (5 bases). CDR3 size: 12 residues. V lost 10 bases, J lost 6 bases, and 15 bases lay in between. CDR1 is SGHVS, CDR2 FNYEAQ, per germline. CDR3 region: CAIGGRGAEAFF. For the CDR3, the DNA is TGTGCCATTGGAGGGCGGGGGGCTGAAGCTTTCTTT. Supplemented by reference TRBV7-6 and TRBJ1-1, the full variable domain reads GAGVSQSPRYKVTKRGQDVALRCDPISGHVSLYWYRQALGQGPEFLTYFNYEAQQDKSGLPNDRFSAERPEGSISTLTIQRTEQRDSAMYRCAIGGRGAEAFFGQGTRLTVV.

J is TRBJ1-6 and V is TRBV28; TRBD1 aligns across 9 bases. V was pared by 6 bases and J by 8 bases, with 5 bases of the junction left unmatched. CDR3 size: 14 residues. Looked up from germline, CDR1 is MDHEN and CDR2 is SYDVKM. CDR3 residues: CASSPGQGHSPLHF. The CDR3, as DNA: TGTGCCAGCAGCCCGGGACAGGGTCATTCACCCCTCCACTTT.

V gene TRBV5-1 combines with J gene TRBJ1-5; 8 bases line up with TRBD1. V lost 4 bases, J lost 6 bases, and 9 bases stayed unmatched. This CDR3 contains 15 residues. Germline CDR1 and CDR2: SGHRS and YFSETQ. The CDR3, as DNA: TGCGCCAGCAGCCCGACAGGGGAGGTGGTTCAGCCCCAGCATTTT. Translated: CASSPTGEVVQPQHF.

This clone was picked up a small number of times. V usage is TRBV14 and J usage is TRBJ2-2, with D hard to call. CDR1 SGHDN and CDR2 FVKESK come from the germline V gene. The V end lost 4 bases, the J end lost 3 bases, and 12 bases lay between the germline ends. The CDR3 is 15 residues long. The CDR3 sequence: CASSPSEFYTGELFF. CDR3 bases: TGTGCCAGCAGCCCCTCGGAGTTTTACACCGGGGAGCTGTTTTTT.

The chain recombines TRBV28 with TRBJ1-3; D ambiguous. The germline V gene encodes CDR1 MDHEN and CDR2 SYDVKM. Trimming removed 8 bases from V and 0 bases from J, with 14 bases in between. The CDR3 covers 15 residues. The CDR3 reads CASWATPISGNTIYF. The CDR3 bases are TGTGCCAGCTGGGCTACTCCCATCTCTGGAAACACCATATATTTT. Using reference TRBV28 and TRBJ1-3 for the parts outside the CDR3, the full variable domain is DVKVTQSSRYLVKRTGEKVFLECVQDMDHENMFWYRQDPGLGLRLIYFSYDVKMKEKGDIPEGYSVSREKKERFSLILESASTNQTSMYLCASWATPISGNTIYFGEGSWLTVV.

J is TRBJ2-2 and V is TRBV29-1, with TRBD1 matching over 12 bases. The CDR3 sequence is 15 residues long. Germline values: CDR1 SQVTM, CDR2 ANQGSEA. The trim removed 4 bases at V and 6 bases at J, leaving 6 bases unmatched. CDR3 sequence reads: CSVVTGTGGPGELFF. The DNA of the CDR3 is TGCAGCGTTGTTACCGGGACAGGGGGCCCCGGGGAGCTGTTTTTT.

This clone was seen a handful of times. This sequence joins TRBV14 and TRBJ2-7; D is possibly TRBD1 (6 bases). Trimming left V 0 bases short and J 6 bases short, with 21 bases between. CDR1 and CDR2 (germline): SGHDN, FVKESK. The CDR3 runs 17 residues. CDR3 amino acids: CASSQDLSERIGGEQYF. The CDR3, as DNA: TGTGCCAGCAGCCAAGATCTCAGCGAACGAATAGGGGGCGAGCAGTACTTC.

This clone was seen just once. The CDR3 is CASSGFVEYYGYTF. The CDR3 nucleotides read TGTGCCAGCAGTGGTTTTGTGGAGTACTATGGCTACACCTTC. The V and J genes are TRBV25-1 and TRBJ1-2; no definite D call. Germline CDR1 MGHDK, CDR2 SYGVNS. V gave up 4 bases and J gave up 3 bases, with 12 bases separating them. CDR3 length equals 14 residues.

The rearrangement uses TRBV6-1 and TRBJ1-1, with D uncertain. The CDR3 loop spans 16 amino acids. CDR1 is MNHNS and CDR2 is SASEGT in the germline V gene. Between the trimmed V and J ends, which lost 0 bases and 4 bases, there was a span of 15 bases. CDR3 protein: CASSEAVRVAATEAFF. The CDR3 DNA sequence: TGTGCCAGCAGTGAAGCGGTGCGGGTGGCCGCCACTGAAGCTTTCTTT.

J is TRBJ1-5 and V is TRBV19; 7 bases agree with TRBD1. CDR1 and CDR2 (germline): LNHDA, SQIVND (reference sequence). Trimming took 5 bases from V and 0 from J; bases not matched to a gene: 4. The CDR3 contains 15 residues. CDR3 bases: TGTGCCAGTAGTCAGGGGGGCTATAGCAATCAGCCCCAGCATTTT. Encoded protein: CASSQGGYSNQPQHF. The full variable domain, with the rest looked up from reference TRBV19 and TRBJ1-5, is DGGITQSPKYLFRKEGQNVTLSCEQNLNHDAMYWYRQDPGQGLRLIYYSQIVNDFQKGDIAEGYSVSREKKESFPLTVTSAQKNPTAFYLCASSQGGYSNQPQHFGDGTRLSIL.

Only a few counts were recorded for this clone. The chain has TRBV6-1 and TRBJ1-3; TRBD1 might be the D (6 bases). CDR1 is MNHNS and CDR2 is SASEGT in the germline V gene. Deletions cut 1 base from V and 0 bases from J, with 10 bases between. This CDR3 is 16 amino acids long. Written as DNA, the CDR3 is TGTGCCAGCAGTGAAGGGACAGCTGCCTCTGGAAACACCATATATTTT. Amino acid sequence: CASSEGTAASGNTIYF.